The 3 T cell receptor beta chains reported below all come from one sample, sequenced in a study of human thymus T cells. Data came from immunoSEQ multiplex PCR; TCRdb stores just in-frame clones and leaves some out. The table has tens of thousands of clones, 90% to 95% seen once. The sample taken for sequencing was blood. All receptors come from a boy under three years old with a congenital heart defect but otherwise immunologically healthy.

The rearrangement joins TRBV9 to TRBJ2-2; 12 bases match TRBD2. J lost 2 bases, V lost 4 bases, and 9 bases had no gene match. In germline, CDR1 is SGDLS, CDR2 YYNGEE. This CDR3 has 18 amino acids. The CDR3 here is CASSLTRTSGVNTGELFF. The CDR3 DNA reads TGTGCCAGCAGCCTGACGAGGACTAGCGGGGTCAACACCGGGGAGCTGTTTTTT.

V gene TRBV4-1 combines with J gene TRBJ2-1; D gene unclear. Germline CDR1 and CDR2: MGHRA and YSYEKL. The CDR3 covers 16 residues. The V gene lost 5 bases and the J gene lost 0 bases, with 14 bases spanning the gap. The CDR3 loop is CASSSRPFSSYNEQFF. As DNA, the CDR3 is TGCGCCAGCAGCTCTAGACCCTTTAGCTCCTACAATGAGCAGTTCTTC.

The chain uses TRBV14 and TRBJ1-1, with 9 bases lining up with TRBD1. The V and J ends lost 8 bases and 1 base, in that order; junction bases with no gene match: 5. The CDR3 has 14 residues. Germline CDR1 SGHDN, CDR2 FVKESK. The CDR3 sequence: CASQRTGENTEAFF. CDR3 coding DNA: TGTGCCAGCCAAAGGACAGGGGAGAACACTGAAGCTTTCTTT. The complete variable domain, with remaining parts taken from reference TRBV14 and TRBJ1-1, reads EAGVTQFPSHSVIEKGQTVTLRCDPISGHDNLYWYRRVMGKEIKFLLHFVKESKQDESGMPNNRFLAERTGGTYSTLKVQPAELEDSGVYFCASQRTGENTEAFFGQGTRLTVV.